The 26 T cell receptor beta chains below were found in one sample sequenced in a study of T-cell reconstitution after alpha-beta-depleted transplantation in children. Library preparation (for TCRbeta) was performed with unique molecular identifiers. TCRdb fed the PCR reads into MiXCR, producing one record per CDR3 protein. The sample consists of some 500,000 distinct CDR3 sequences, over 25% of them appearing once. Material: PBMCs from the stem cell graft donor, obtained from the stem cell graft. Receptors were obtained from a human donor who donated a stem cell graft to a child with aplastic anemia.

J is TRBJ2-5 and V is TRBV5-1, with 8 bases lining up with TRBD2. This CDR3 comprises 15 residues. The germline gives CDR1 SGHRS, CDR2 YFSETQ. Trimming cost V 2 bases and J 5 bases; bases outside gene matches: 8. The CDR3 region is CASSFYGRAGETQYF. CDR3 nucleotides: TGCGCCAGCAGCTTCTACGGGAGGGCCGGGGAGACCCAGTACTTC.

Only a few counts were recorded for this clonotype. This chain joins TRBV29-1 and TRBJ2-5, with D unresolved. Trimming took off 8 bases at V and 4 bases at J, with 11 bases between the two ends. This CDR3 is built from 11 residues. The V gene's germline CDR1 is SQVTM and CDR2 ANQGSEA. CDR3 sequence reads: CSIGTRETQYF. The CDR3 nucleotides are TGCAGCATTGGTACCAGAGAGACCCAGTACTTC.

This clonotype was counted between two and nine times. V gene TRBV7-2 combines with J gene TRBJ2-5; 10 nucleotides align to TRBD2. The V and J ends lost 8 bases and 9 bases, in that order; junction bases with no gene match: 18. CDR1 is SGHTA and CDR2 is FQGNSA in the germline V gene. CDR3 length: 16 residues. Here the CDR3 DNA reads TGTGCCAGCTCTCGCGAGCGGGAGGGGGCCAAGAGTCCCCAGTACTTC. Encoded protein: CASSREREGAKSPQYF.

The chain recombines TRBV7-6 with TRBJ2-1, with TRBD2 matching 13 bases. This CDR3 is 19 amino acids long. Trimming removed 4 bases from V and 3 bases from J; junction bases left unmatched: 12. The germline V gene encodes CDR1 SGHVS and CDR2 FNYEAQ. The CDR3 protein is CASSSTKGTSGVFYNEQFF. CDR3 bases: TGTGCCAGCAGCTCCACCAAGGGGACTAGCGGGGTTTTCTACAATGAGCAGTTCTTC.

The table lists this clonotype with a few counts. J is TRBJ2-3 and V is TRBV7-9; D unclear. V lost 0 bases and J 2 bases, leaving 6 bases between the germline ends. CDR3 length equals 14 residues. CDR1 is SEHNR, CDR2 FQNEAQ, per germline (reference sequence). In DNA form, the CDR3 reads TGTGCCAGCAGCTTAGCCCAAGCCACAGATACGCAGTATTTT. It encodes CASSLAQATDTQYF.

This clonotype was counted a few times. The chain joins TRBV10-3 to TRBJ2-2; 9 bases map to TRBD2. The CDR3 covers 15 residues. CDR1 and CDR2 (germline): ENHRY, SYGVKD. Germline trimming cut 2 bases from V and 5 bases from J; bases unmatched to any gene: 3. The CDR3 bases are TGTGCCATCAGTGAGGGACTAGCGAGGACCGGGGAGCTGTTTTTT. Translated, it gives CAISEGLARTGELFF.

This clonotype has just one count. The rearrangement joins TRBV28 to TRBJ1-1; D remains ambiguous. The CDR3 loop spans 11 amino acids. CDR1 and CDR2 from the germline V gene are MDHEN and SYDVKM. V was trimmed by 8 bases and J by 1 base, leaving 5 bases between them. The CDR3: CASVGNTEAFF. The CDR3 DNA reads as TGTGCCAGCGTAGGGAACACTGAAGCTTTCTTT.

The chain uses TRBV7-2 and TRBJ2-3; D not resolved. V was clipped by 3 bases and J by 1 base, with 17 bases between them. CDR1 SGHTA and CDR2 FQGNSA come from the germline V gene. The length of the CDR3 is 17 residues. DNA for the CDR3: TGTGCCAGCAGCTTCAATTTCGCCGCCACAGGCACAGATACGCAGTATTTT. Protein sequence: CASSFNFAATGTDTQYF. Supplemented by reference TRBV7-2 and TRBJ2-3, the full variable domain reads GAGVSQSPSNKVTEKGKDVELRCDPISGHTALYWYRQSLGQGLEFLIYFQGNSAPDKSGLPSDRFSAERTGGSVSTLTIQRTQQEDSAVYLCASSFNFAATGTDTQYFGPGTRLTVL.

The sample holds a few counts of this clonotype. The chain is built from TRBV7-9 and TRBJ2-5; D might be TRBD2 (6 bases). This CDR3 is 15 amino acids long. CDR1 and CDR2 from the germline V gene are SEHNR and FQNEAQ (reference sequence). The V and J ends lost 4 bases and 4 bases respectively, with 16 bases between them. CDR3 nucleotides: TGTGCCAGCAGCTGGGATTTCCGGAGGGGAGAGACCCAGTACTTC. Translating gives CASSWDFRRGETQYF.

J is TRBJ1-2 and V is TRBV29-1, with a weak D call TRBD1 (5 bases). CDR1 and CDR2 from the germline V gene are SQVTM and ANQGSEA. Between the trimmed V and J ends, which lost 4 bases and 1 base, there was a span of 22 bases. This CDR3 is 17 amino acids long. The CDR3 DNA follows: TGCAGCGTTGCCATGTTTAGTGGAGGGACGGTTAACTATGGCTACACCTTC. This codes for CSVAMFSGGTVNYGYTF.

V and J are TRBV20-1 and TRBJ2-3, with 8 bases identical to TRBD1. The trim removed 5 bases at V and 3 bases at J, leaving 7 bases unmatched. Germline V gene lookup returns CDR1 DFQATT and CDR2 SNEGSKA (reference sequence). The CDR3 loop spans 14 amino acids. This CDR3 is CSARLQGGTDTQYF. The DNA of the CDR3 is TGCAGTGCTCGTCTACAGGGGGGTACAGATACGCAGTATTTT.

The V call is TRBV7-9, the J call TRBJ1-1, with D perhaps matching TRBD1 (5 bases). This CDR3 spans 14 amino acids. From germline, CDR1 is SEHNR and CDR2 FQNEAQ (reference sequence). The V end lost 3 bases, the J end lost 10 bases, and 18 bases lay between the germline ends. The CDR3 region is CASSLGAGFGGAFF. CDR3 nucleotides: TGTGCCAGCAGCTTGGGCGCGGGTTTCGGGGGAGCTTTCTTT.

This clonotype has just a few counts. The chain has TRBV29-1 and TRBJ1-1; 8 bases are shared with TRBD1. With V trimmed by 6 bases and J by 5 bases, 8 bases remained unmatched. CDR1 is SQVTM, CDR2 ANQGSEA, per germline. CDR3 length equals 13 residues. CDR3 protein: CSVRTGRGTEAFF. The DNA of the CDR3 is TGCAGCGTCAGGACAGGGAGGGGAACTGAAGCTTTCTTT.

This clonotype was counted a few times. The CDR3 reads CASSDRDLTEAFF. In nucleotides, the CDR3 is TGTGCCAGCAGTGACAGGGACCTCACTGAAGCTTTCTTT. V is TRBV6-1 and J is TRBJ1-1, with D tentatively TRBD1 (5 bases). The CDR3 consists of 13 residues. Trimming removed 3 bases at V and 4 bases at J, with 9 bases between. Looked up from germline, CDR1 is MNHNS and CDR2 is SASEGT.

This clonotype was observed a handful of times. This rearrangement joins TRBV9 to TRBJ2-1, with TRBD2 as a possible D gene (5 bases). Germline V gene sequence: CDR1 SGDLS, CDR2 YYNGEE. The germline V and J ends were trimmed by 0 bases and 6 bases, with 19 bases remaining between them. The CDR3 is 17 residues long. CDR3 loop: CASSVEASPLPANEQFF. The DNA of the CDR3 is TGTGCCAGCAGCGTAGAGGCTAGCCCTTTACCAGCCAATGAGCAGTTCTTC.

The genes are TRBV6-2 or TRBV6-3 and TRBJ1-3, with D possibly being TRBD1 (5 bases). CDR1 is MNHEY, CDR2 SVGEGT, per germline. This CDR3 has 13 amino acids. Trimming shortened V by 8 bases and J by 3 bases, and 11 bases separated the two germline ends. Here the CDR3 reads CASVRDLGNTIYF. The CDR3 DNA follows: TGTGCCAGCGTGCGGGACCTTGGAAACACCATATATTTT.

Only a few counts were recorded for this clonotype. The chain joins TRBV28 to TRBJ1-5, with D possibly being TRBD1 (5 bases). Germline assignment: CDR1 MDHEN and CDR2 SYDVKM. The CDR3 has 15 residues. The ends were cut back, 5 bases at V and 4 bases at J, with 15 bases in the middle. CDR3 sequence (DNA): TGTGCCAGCAGTGACGAGGGGTCGGGGAATCAGCCCCAGCATTTT. Translation gives CASSDEGSGNQPQHF.

The chain combines TRBV7-2 with TRBJ1-3; D is uncertain. Trimming took 1 base from V and 2 from J, leaving 6 bases between them. CDR1 is SGHTA, CDR2 FQGNSA, per germline. CDR3 size: 14 residues. The CDR3 loop reads CASSLVGTGNTIYF. CDR3 DNA: TGTGCCAGCAGCTTAGTTGGCACTGGAAACACCATATATTTT.

There are many counts of this clonotype. V gene TRBV29-1 combines with J gene TRBJ2-7; the D call may be TRBD1 or TRBD2 (5 bases each). This CDR3 is 14 amino acids long. The ends were cut back, 4 bases at V and 2 bases at J, with 15 bases in the middle. Germline CDR1 reads SQVTM; CDR2 reads ANQGSEA. CDR3 loop: CSVVAGQGPYEQYV. The CDR3 DNA sequence: TGCAGCGTTGTTGCCGGTCAGGGACCCTACGAGCAGTACGTC.

The chain is built from TRBV5-6 and TRBJ2-3; D is perhaps TRBD1 (5 bases). Germline-derived CDR1 and CDR2 are SGHDT and YYEEEE. This CDR3 has 13 amino acids. Trimming removed 0 bases at V and 6 bases at J, with 8 bases between. In DNA, the CDR3 is TGTGCCAGCAGCTTGGGCCCAGGGGATACGCAGTATTTT. Translation: CASSLGPGDTQYF.

V is TRBV15 and J is TRBJ2-7, with a weak D call TRBD2 (6 bases). There are 16 residues in the CDR3. V gave up 6 bases and J gave up 3 bases, with 21 bases separating them. From germline, CDR1 is LNHNV and CDR2 YYDKDF (reference sequence). DNA for the CDR3: TGTGCCACCAGAGTGGGAGGAAGGGAGGAGGACTACGAGCAGTACTTC. Translation: CATRVGGREEDYEQYF.

This chain connects TRBV7-6 to TRBJ2-7; 11 nucleotides line up with TRBD2. Germline V gives CDR1 SGHVS, CDR2 FNYEAQ. The CDR3 has 15 amino acids. V trimming: 5 bases; J trimming: 3 bases; junction bases outside the gene matches: 6. The CDR3 is CASSLTGTSGYEQYF. The CDR3 DNA sequence: TGTGCCAGCAGCCTCACCGGGACTAGCGGCTACGAGCAGTACTTC.

The genes are TRBV18 and TRBJ1-1; 10 positions match TRBD1. The CDR3 runs 15 residues. V was clipped by 3 bases and J by 5 bases; unmatched bases: 6. The V gene's germline CDR1 is KGHSH and CDR2 LQKENI. The CDR3 loop reads CASSPETGGRTEAFF. CDR3 sequence (DNA): TGTGCCAGCTCACCCGAGACAGGGGGCCGGACTGAAGCTTTCTTT.

This clonotype was observed a handful of times. The CDR3 region has the DNA TGTGCCAGCAGCGCCAGGGACCTGAGTCGACAGTATTTT. This codes for CASSARDLSRQYF. The V and J genes are TRBV7-9 and TRBJ2-3, with D perhaps being TRBD1 or TRBD2 (5 bases each). V lost 5 bases, J lost 12 bases, and 18 bases lay in between. CDR1 is SEHNR and CDR2 is FQNEAQ in the germline V gene (reference sequence). The CDR3 runs 13 residues.

This clonotype was detected many times. This chain connects TRBV10-3 to TRBJ2-2, with TRBD1 identical over 7 bases. The CDR3 runs to 16 residues. CDR1 is ENHRY, CDR2 SYGVKD, per germline. The V and J ends lost 7 bases and 0 bases, in that order; junction bases with no gene match: 8. CDR3 sequence: CAITPTGAANTGELFF. For the CDR3, the DNA is TGTGCCATCACCCCTACAGGGGCCGCGAACACCGGGGAGCTGTTTTTT.

This clonotype was seen more than once but under ten times. V usage is TRBV6-5 and J usage is TRBJ1-3, with a tentative D call TRBD1 (6 bases). The germline gives CDR1 MNHEY, CDR2 SVGAGI. The germline V and J ends were trimmed by 0 bases and 4 bases, with 10 bases remaining between them. The CDR3 runs 15 residues. The CDR3 coding sequence is TGTGCCAGCAGTTACTCCAGGACAGCCGGAAACACCATATATTTT. Translation gives CASSYSRTAGNTIYF.